This T cell receptor (beta chain) was sequenced for a study of beta chain features in type 1 diabetes. Whole-study results and caveats: For type 1 diabetes patients, VDJ junctions showed fewer insertions and more deletions. There was a moderate but significant shortening of TCRB CDR3s in all four CD4+ subsets of Type 1 diabetes patients.

About this clone: Its matching antigen is unknown.

Every bit of the isolated RNA underwent reverse transcription, so sequencing read expressed TCRB transcripts. Sequenced by immunoSEQ multiplex PCR; TCRdb stores in-frame clones only, minus some. The sample consists of 600,000 to 700,000 clones, 13% of them appearing once. A CD45RO/CCR7/CD25/CD127/CD95/CD27 panel sorted naive, central memory, regulatory and stem cell-like memory CD4+ cells. Populations isolated by sorting all had purity greater than 95%. The CDR3 sequence is 15 residues long. V dropped 2 bases and J dropped 5 bases, with 13 bases sitting between them. In germline, CDR1 is ENHRY, CDR2 SYGVKD.

The sequenced material came from naive CD4+ T cells from blood. The V and J genes are TRBV10-3 and TRBJ1-5; possible D gene TRBD1, 5 bases. The sequence was obtained from a man aged 18 to 30 with type 1 diabetes. CDR3 in DNA: TGTGCCATCAGTGAGGAGGGTAAAGGGGATCAGCCCCAGCATTTT. Translation: CAISEEGKGDQPQHF.